One and the same sample provided the 16 T cell receptor beta chains below, sequenced in a study of shared clonotypes between healthy human individuals. Profiling relied on immunoSEQ multiplex PCR, and the TCRdb table lists in-frame clones only, not all of them. The repertoire has 2.3 million or so clones, more than 80% of them found once; the top ten carry about 0.41%. The material sequenced was naive CD4+ T cells from PBMCs. Subset specified: CD45RA+ positively selected. The receptor set was obtained from a man aged 18 to 30 in good health. Some clones in this sample may be carry-over from other donors' samples.

The chain uses TRBV30 and TRBJ1-3, with no clear D. CDR3 length: 14 amino acids. The ends were cut back, 2 bases at V and 2 bases at J, with 10 bases in the middle. Germline-derived CDR1 and CDR2 are GTSNPN and SVGIG (reference sequence). The CDR3 coding sequence is TGTGCCTGGAGTCCCTATTTTGCTGGAAACACCATATATTTT. Protein: CAWSPYFAGNTIYF.

The rearrangement joins TRBV6-5 to TRBJ1-2; possibly TRBD1 for D (6 bases). The CDR3 contains 14 residues. V lost 10 bases and J lost 8, with 23 bases in between. Germline lookup yields CDR1 MNHEY and CDR2 SVGAGI. The CDR3 loop reads CATRGDIHPGGYTF. DNA for the CDR3: TGTGCCACCCGGGGGGACATCCACCCGGGAGGCTACACCTTC.

The chain is built from TRBV19 and TRBJ2-3, with D unresolved. The CDR3 length is 13 residues. The germline gives CDR1 LNHDA, CDR2 SQIVND (reference sequence). V was clipped by 4 bases and J by 4 bases, with 9 bases between them. The CDR3 DNA sequence: TGTGCCAGTAGTAATGCCCGGGCAGATACGCAGTATTTT. Protein product: CASSNARADTQYF.

The chain has TRBV6-1 and TRBJ2-7, with a possible D match to TRBD2 (6 bases). Germline CDR1 reads MNHNS; CDR2 reads SASEGT. V shed 6 bases and J shed 4 bases, with 19 bases lying between them. The CDR3 loop spans 15 amino acids. In DNA, the CDR3 is TGTGCCAGCAGGAACTCGGGGCAGGGAGGTTACGAGCAGTACTTC. It yields the protein CASRNSGQGGYEQYF.

The chain is built from TRBV28 and TRBJ1-5; D is ambiguous. The CDR3 covers 15 residues. From germline, CDR1 is MDHEN and CDR2 SYDVKM. V lost 1 base, J lost 3 bases, and 10 bases lay in between. As DNA, the CDR3 is TGTGCCAGCAGTTTATTTCAGAAGTTCAATCAGCCCCAGCATTTT. Protein: CASSLFQKFNQPQHF.

The J gene is TRBJ2-7, the V gene TRBV19, with TRBD2 as a possible D gene (6 bases). The CDR3 covers 12 residues. The ends were cut back, 7 bases at V and 3 bases at J, with 10 bases in the middle. In germline, CDR1 is LNHDA, CDR2 SQIVND (reference sequence). The CDR3 DNA reads as TGTGCCAGTACCGGGGGTCGCTACGAGCAGTACTTC. It yields the protein CASTGGRYEQYF.

For this clone: Other DNA sequences in the sample encode the same CDR3. The rearrangement uses TRBV6-1 and TRBJ2-7; D possibly corresponds to TRBD1 (6 bases). Germline CDR1 is MNHNS and CDR2 is SASEGT. This CDR3 comprises 13 residues. Deletions cut 6 bases from V and 2 bases from J, with 11 bases between. The CDR3 here is CASRGQGTYEQYF. DNA of the CDR3: TGTGCCAGCAGGGGGCAGGGGACCTACGAGCAGTACTTC.

The chain uses TRBV7-2 and TRBJ2-3; 9 nucleotides line up with TRBD2. J was trimmed by 0 bases and V by 5 bases; bases with no gene match: 9. There are 17 residues in the CDR3. Germline values: CDR1 SGHTA, CDR2 FQGNSA. This CDR3 is CASSPRGAGGSTDTQYF. CDR3 nucleotides: TGTGCCAGCAGCCCGCGAGGGGCGGGAGGGAGCACAGATACGCAGTATTTT.

This chain joins TRBV28 and TRBJ2-5, with D maybe TRBD1 (5 bases). CDR1 and CDR2 (germline): MDHEN, SYDVKM. Trimming stripped 6 bases from V and 5 bases from J, with 10 bases between. This CDR3 has 12 amino acids. Written as DNA, the CDR3 is TGTGCCAGCAGCCCCAGGGTGGAGACCCAGTACTTC. This sequence encodes CASSPRVETQYF.

This chain uses TRBV5-1 with TRBJ2-7, with TRBD1 as a possible D gene (6 bases). CDR1 is SGHRS, CDR2 YFSETQ, per germline. Trimming left V 7 bases short and J 5 bases short, with 16 bases between. The CDR3 is made up of 13 amino acids. In DNA, the CDR3 is TGCGCCAGCGGACAGCAGGACAGTCACGAGCAGTACTTC. It codes for CASGQQDSHEQYF.

The genes are TRBV2 and TRBJ1-2; D gene uncertain. V was pared by 3 bases and J by 4 bases, with 15 bases between. Per the germline V gene, CDR1 is SNHLY and CDR2 is FYNNEI. CDR3 length equals 15 residues. The CDR3 DNA reads TGTGCCAGCAGTGAGATTGTTCTTGGGCGCTATGGCTACACCTTC. The encoded protein is CASSEIVLGRYGYTF. The entire variable domain, with the rest obtained from reference TRBV2 and TRBJ1-2, is as follows: EPEVTQTPSHQVTQMGQEVILRCVPISNHLYFYWYRQILGQKVEFLVSFYNNEISEKSEIFDDQFSVERPDGSNFTLKIRSTKLEDSAMYFCASSEIVLGRYGYTFGSGTRLTVV.

The J gene is TRBJ2-7, the V gene TRBV15, with TRBD1 matching 7 bases. Germline CDR1 LNHNV, CDR2 YYDKDF (reference sequence). The CDR3 length is 15 residues. Trimming cost V 0 bases and J 5 bases; bases outside gene matches: 7. Here the CDR3 reads CATSRDRQGPNEQYF. CDR3 DNA: TGTGCCACCAGCAGAGACCGACAGGGCCCCAACGAGCAGTACTTC.

This sequence joins TRBV6-6 and TRBJ2-7, with a weak D call TRBD2 (7 bases). The CDR3 runs 15 residues. With 7 bases removed from V and 4 bases from J, the gap between germline ends came to 20 bases. Germline V gene data show CDR1 as MNHNY and CDR2 as SVGAGI (reference sequence). Here the CDR3 reads CASTVGGAAPYEQYF. The DNA of the CDR3 is TGTGCCAGCACCGTGGGGGGGGCAGCGCCATACGAGCAGTACTTC.

A note on this clone: At the DNA level, this CDR3 is encoded by other sequences in the same sample as well. The chain is built from TRBV5-1 and TRBJ2-7; a weak D match, TRBD1 (6 bases). Germline V gives CDR1 SGHRS, CDR2 YFSETQ. The V end was cut by 3 bases, the J end by 4 bases, with 8 bases between. The CDR3 spans 12 residues. CDR3 in DNA: TGCGCCAGCAGCTCAACAGGGTACGAGCAGTACTTC. Translated, it gives CASSSTGYEQYF.

The CDR3 sequence is CASSPLAGSSYEQYF. The CDR3 region has the DNA TGCGCCAGCAGCCCCTTGGCCGGGAGCTCCTACGAGCAGTACTTC. V usage is TRBV5-1 and J usage is TRBJ2-7, with D possibly matching TRBD2 (6 bases). Germline V gene data show CDR1 as SGHRS and CDR2 as YFSETQ. Trimming removed 4 bases from V and 0 bases from J, with 14 bases in between. The CDR3 length is 15 residues.

This sequence joins TRBV28 and TRBJ2-7, with a weak D call TRBD2 (5 bases). Germline V gene lookup returns CDR1 MDHEN and CDR2 SYDVKM. Between the trimmed V and J ends, which lost 6 bases and 0 bases, there was a span of 15 bases. The CDR3 is 15 residues long. CDR3 nucleotides: TGTGCCAGCAGGGAGTATCTGGGGAGCTCCTACGAGCAGTACTTC. Protein sequence: CASREYLGSSYEQYF.